This T cell receptor beta chain was found in a study of Ad26.COV2.S vaccination and SARS-CoV-2 variants. Here immunoSEQ multiplex PCR was the method, and the copy in TCRdb shows in-frame clones only, minus some. Of hundreds of thousands of clones detected, roughly 90% appear once; the ten largest clones hold about 1.5%. General study findings and limits: While placebo recipients had lower spike-specific TCR breadth, vaccine recipients had more.

Per germline, CDR1 SGHVS and CDR2 FQNEAQ. The CDR3 contains 14 residues. Trimming shortened V by 2 bases and J by 9 bases, and 17 bases separated the two germline ends. About this clone: What it binds is unknown.

Regarding treatment: roughly 20 received Ad26.COV2.S at low or high dose, single or two shots; 5 received placebo; per-sample allocation not given. Repertoires come from day 63 after the first vaccine or placebo injection. This TCR was sampled from a person between 18 and 60 years old who received the Ad26.COV2.S COVID-19 vaccine or a placebo. V usage is TRBV7-8 and J usage is TRBJ2-7; the D is unclear. This material consisted of peripheral blood, taken in a trial of Ad26.COV2.S vaccine versus placebo. CDR3 nucleotide sequence: TGTGCCAGCAGCTTAAGGCAGGCCACTACGGGGCAGTACTTC. Its protein is CASSLRQATTGQYF.